The entry below gives a single TCR beta chain sequence along with its context. Its antigen remains unknown. The CDR3 length is 15 residues. In germline, CDR1 is SEHNR, CDR2 FQNEAQ (reference sequence). With 4 bases removed from V and 0 bases from J, the gap between germline ends came to 12 bases. The sample is drawn from a study of a mutant IDH1 vaccine in newly diagnosed glioma. The time point denotes: week 5, during vaccination. With topical imiquimod, each dose of the vaccine consisted of 300 ug of mutant IDH1 20-mer peptide. TCRdb's table, derived via immunoSEQ multiplex PCR, lists solely in-frame clones and lacks some. The table shows 60,000 or so clones, with approximately 90% occurring only once.

This rearrangement joins TRBV7-9 to TRBJ1-1; D is uncertain. The material sequenced was PBMCs, taken from a glioma patient whose treatment included an IDH1 peptide vaccine. This clonotype originated in a woman between 40 and 50 years old with glioma. CDR3 sequence reads: CASSSSERLNTEAFF. The CDR3 nucleotides are TGTGCCAGCAGCTCCTCTGAGCGGTTGAACACTGAAGCTTTCTTT.